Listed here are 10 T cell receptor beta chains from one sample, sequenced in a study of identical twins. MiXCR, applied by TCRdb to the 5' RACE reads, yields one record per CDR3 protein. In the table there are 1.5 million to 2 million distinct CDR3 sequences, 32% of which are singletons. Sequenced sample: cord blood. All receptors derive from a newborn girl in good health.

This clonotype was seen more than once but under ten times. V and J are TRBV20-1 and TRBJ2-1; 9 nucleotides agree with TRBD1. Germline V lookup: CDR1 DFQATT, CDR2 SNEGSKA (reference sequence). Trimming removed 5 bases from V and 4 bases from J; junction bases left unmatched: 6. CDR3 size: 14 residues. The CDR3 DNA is TGCAGTGCTCTCACCGGGACAGGGTACAATGAGCAGTTCTTC. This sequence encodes CSALTGTGYNEQFF.

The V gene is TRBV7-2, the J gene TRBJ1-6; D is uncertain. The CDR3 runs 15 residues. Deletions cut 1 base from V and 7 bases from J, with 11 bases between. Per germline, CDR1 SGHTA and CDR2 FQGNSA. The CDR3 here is CASSLVPSTNSPLHF. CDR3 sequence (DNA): TGTGCCAGCAGCTTAGTACCGAGTACGAATTCACCCCTCCACTTT.

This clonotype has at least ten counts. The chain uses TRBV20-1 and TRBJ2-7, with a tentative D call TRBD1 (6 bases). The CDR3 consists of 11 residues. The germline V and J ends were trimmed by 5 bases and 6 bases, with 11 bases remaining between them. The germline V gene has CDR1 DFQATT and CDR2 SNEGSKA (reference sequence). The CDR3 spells CSARRGGEQYF. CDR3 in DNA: TGCAGTGCTCGCAGGGGTGGCGAGCAGTACTTC.

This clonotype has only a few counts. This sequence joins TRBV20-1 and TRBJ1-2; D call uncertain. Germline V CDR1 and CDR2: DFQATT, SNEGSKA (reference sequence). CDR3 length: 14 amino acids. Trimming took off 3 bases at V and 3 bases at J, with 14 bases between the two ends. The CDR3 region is CSASWGIGDYGYTF. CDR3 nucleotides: TGCAGTGCTAGTTGGGGAATTGGGGACTATGGCTACACCTTC.

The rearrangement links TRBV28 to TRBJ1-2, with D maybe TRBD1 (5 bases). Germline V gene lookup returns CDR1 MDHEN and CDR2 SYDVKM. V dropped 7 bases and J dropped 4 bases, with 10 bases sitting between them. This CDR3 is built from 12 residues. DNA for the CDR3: TGTGCCAGCAATCGGGGGGGCTATGGCTACACCTTC. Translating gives CASNRGGYGYTF.

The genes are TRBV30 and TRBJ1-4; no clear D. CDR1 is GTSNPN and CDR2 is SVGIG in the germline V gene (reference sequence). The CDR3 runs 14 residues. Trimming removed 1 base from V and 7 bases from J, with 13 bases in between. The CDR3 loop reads CAWSGQVGFEKLFF. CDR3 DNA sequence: TGTGCCTGGAGTGGCCAGGTTGGCTTTGAAAAACTGTTTTTT.

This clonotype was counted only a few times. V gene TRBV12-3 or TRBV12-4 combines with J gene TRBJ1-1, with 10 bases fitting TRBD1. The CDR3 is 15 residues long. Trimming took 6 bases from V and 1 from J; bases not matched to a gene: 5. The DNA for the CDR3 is TGTGCCAGCAGGGGACAGGGGAGTGGGAACACTGAAGCTTTCTTT. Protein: CASRGQGSGNTEAFF.

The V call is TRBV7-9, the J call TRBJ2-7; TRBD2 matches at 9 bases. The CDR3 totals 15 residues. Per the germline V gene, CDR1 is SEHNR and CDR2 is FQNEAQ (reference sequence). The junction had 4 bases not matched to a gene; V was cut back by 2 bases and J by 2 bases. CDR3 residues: CASSLMTSGTYEQYF. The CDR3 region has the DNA TGTGCCAGCAGCTTAATGACTAGCGGAACCTACGAGCAGTACTTC.

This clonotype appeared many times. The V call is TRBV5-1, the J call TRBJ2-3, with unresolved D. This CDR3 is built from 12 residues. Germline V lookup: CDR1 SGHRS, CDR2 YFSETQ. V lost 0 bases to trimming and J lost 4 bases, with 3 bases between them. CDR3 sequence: CASSLVSDTQYF. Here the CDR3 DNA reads TGCGCCAGCAGCTTGGTGTCAGATACGCAGTATTTT.

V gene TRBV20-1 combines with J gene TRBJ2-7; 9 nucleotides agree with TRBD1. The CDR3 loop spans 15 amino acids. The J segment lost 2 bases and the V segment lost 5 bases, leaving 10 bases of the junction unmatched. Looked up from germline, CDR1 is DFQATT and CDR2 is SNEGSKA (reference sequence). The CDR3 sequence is CSAGRLDRGPYEQYF. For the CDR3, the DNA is TGCAGTGCTGGGCGGCTGGACAGGGGACCCTACGAGCAGTACTTC.